This T cell receptor (beta chain) was identified in a study of T cell responses to AZD1222 COVID-19 vaccine. TCRdb's copy holds only in-frame clones and misses some; the assay was immunoSEQ multiplex PCR. The profile covers 95,000 to 100,000 clones, with about 82% appearing a single time and about 1.5% taken by the ten largest. With regard to this clone: Antigen specificity is unknown.

Study-wide results and caveats: Two AZD1222 doses significantly raised spike-specific TCR breadth and depth over controls. Targeting of unmutated variant regions was reportedly seen in nearly half of spike-specific TCRs.

The source material was peripheral blood, sampled on day 0 of AZD1222 vaccination. The clonotype originates from an adult in good health.

The CDR3 region is CASSLIWGGNQPQHF. In DNA form, the CDR3 reads TGTGCCAGCAGTTTAATTTGGGGTGGCAATCAGCCCCAGCATTTT. The J gene is TRBJ1-5, the V gene TRBV27; D uncertain. The germline V gene encodes CDR1 MNHEY and CDR2 SMNVEV (reference sequence). V was trimmed by 2 bases and J by 2 bases, leaving 10 bases between them. The CDR3 loop spans 15 amino acids.